This TCR beta chain was sequenced during a study of CD8 T cells in Susac syndrome (dated by TCRdb to between 2019 and 2020). With respect to the entire study: Whether CD8+ T cell activation and differentiation in Susac syndrome was antigen driven was tested using repertoire sequencing. The paper's findings and limits, for the study overall: The study acknowledged that relatively few individuals were included in the TCR sequencing and HLA analysis.

This clonotype has just one count. What this receptor recognizes is not known. Base qualities are missing; no much larger clone stands one base away. One read is thin evidence. Peripheral blood CD8+ and CD4+ T cells from healthy donors, Susac syndrome patients and multiple sclerosis patients were profiled by high-throughput TCR beta sequencing. Healthy donors were included as age- and sex-matched controls. Bulk CD8+ and CD4+ T cells were purified by magnetic negative isolation, whereas CD8+ TEMRA cells were enriched by FACS. Blood was drawn into EDTA tubes, processed within 24 hours, and PBMCs were isolated by density gradient centrifugation. PBMCs destined for TCR sequencing were cryopreserved in liquid nitrogen and later thawed in a 37 °C water bath. The sorted or isolated CD4+, CD8+ and CD8+ TEMRA cells had a purity of 90% or higher. The germline V gene (reference sequence) gives CDR1 as LNHDA and CDR2 as SQIVND. Compared with germline, V lacks 3 bases and J lacks 1 base; bases without a gene match: 8. CDR3 length: 18 amino acids, cysteine to phenylalanine. This entry keeps only the CDR3 DNA: 54 bases, framed from base 1.

RNA was extracted using the RNeasy kit, and roughly 0.45 to 1 ug of the RNA was reverse transcribed with random hexamers. TCR beta CDR3 regions were amplified with the immunoSEQ multiplex PCR assay covering 54 Vbeta and 13 Jbeta segments. Bias from PCR amplification was corrected by using a synthetic template baseline for primer optimization and for computational correction. Under the source paper's analysis protocol: Reads were annotated to V, D and J genes per IMGT and analyzed with immunoSEQ Analyzer, keeping only productive sequences. To calculate clonality, Shannon entropy was normalized by log2 of the number of productive unique sequences and then subtracted from one. For each patient and control, public and private clones were evaluated within the 100 most prevalent clones. Clones were defined as Susac-specific if absent from the healthy and MS cohorts, from 1052 published viral clones and from other ImmuneACCESS disease sequences. TCRdb took the public reads, trimmed them with fastp at Q25, ran MiXCR for clone calling and kept in-frame beta chains. Merged by CDR3 protein, the rows form single entries marked with the most common genes and DNA. The V and J calls and clone size come from TCRdb's table, not from the authors' own analysis. The sample has around 99,000 distinct CDR3 sequences on record, less than 97% of them singletons. 0.075% to 0.1% of the sample lies in the top ten.

The receptor chain draws on TRBV19 and TRBJ2-6; 8 bases in the middle match TRBD1. The origin of this receptor is a human donor in good health. Sample: CD4+ T cells from PBMCs. Here the CDR3 is given as CASSMGTGRKSGANVLTF. The nucleotide sequence is TGTGCCAGTAGTATGGGGACAGGCCGGAAATCTGGGGCCAACGTCCTGACTTTC.